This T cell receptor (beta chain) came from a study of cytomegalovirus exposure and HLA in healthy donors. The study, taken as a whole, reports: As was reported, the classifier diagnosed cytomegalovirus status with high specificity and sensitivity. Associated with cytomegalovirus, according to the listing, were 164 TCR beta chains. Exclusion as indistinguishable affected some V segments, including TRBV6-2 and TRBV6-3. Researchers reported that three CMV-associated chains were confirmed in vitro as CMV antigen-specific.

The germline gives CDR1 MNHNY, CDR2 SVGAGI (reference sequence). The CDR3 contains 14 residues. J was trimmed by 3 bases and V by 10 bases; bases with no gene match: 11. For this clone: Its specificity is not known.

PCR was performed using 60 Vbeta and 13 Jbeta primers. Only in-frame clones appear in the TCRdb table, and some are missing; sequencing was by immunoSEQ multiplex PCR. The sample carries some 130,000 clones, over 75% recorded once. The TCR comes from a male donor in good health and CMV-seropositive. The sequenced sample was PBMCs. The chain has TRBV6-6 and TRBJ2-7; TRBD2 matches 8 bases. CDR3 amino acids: CATKEAGDHYEQYF. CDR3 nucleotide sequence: TGTGCCACCAAGGAAGCGGGAGATCACTACGAGCAGTACTTC.